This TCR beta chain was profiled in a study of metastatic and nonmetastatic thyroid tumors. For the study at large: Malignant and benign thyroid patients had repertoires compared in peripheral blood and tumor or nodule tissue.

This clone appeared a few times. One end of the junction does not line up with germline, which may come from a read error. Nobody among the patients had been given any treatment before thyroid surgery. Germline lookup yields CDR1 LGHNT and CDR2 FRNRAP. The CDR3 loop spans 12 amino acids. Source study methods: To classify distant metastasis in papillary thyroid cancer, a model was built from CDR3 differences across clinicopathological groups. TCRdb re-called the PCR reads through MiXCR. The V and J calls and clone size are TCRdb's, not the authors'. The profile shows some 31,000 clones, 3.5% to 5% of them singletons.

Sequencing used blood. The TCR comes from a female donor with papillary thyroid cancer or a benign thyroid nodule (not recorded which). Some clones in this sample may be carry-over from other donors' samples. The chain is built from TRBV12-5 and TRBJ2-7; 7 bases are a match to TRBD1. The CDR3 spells CASGLVRVQGDF. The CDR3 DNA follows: TGTGCTAGTGGTTTGGTACGTGTGCAGGGGGACTTC.